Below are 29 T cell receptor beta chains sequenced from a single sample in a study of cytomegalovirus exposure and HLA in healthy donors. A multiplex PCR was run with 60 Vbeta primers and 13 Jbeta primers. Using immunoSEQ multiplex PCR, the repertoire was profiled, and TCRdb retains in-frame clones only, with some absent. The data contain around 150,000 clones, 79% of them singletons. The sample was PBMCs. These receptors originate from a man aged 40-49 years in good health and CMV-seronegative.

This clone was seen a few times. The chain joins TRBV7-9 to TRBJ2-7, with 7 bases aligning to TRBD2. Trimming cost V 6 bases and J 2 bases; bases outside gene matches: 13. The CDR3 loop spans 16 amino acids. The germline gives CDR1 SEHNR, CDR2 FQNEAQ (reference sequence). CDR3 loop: CASSQANGTTTYEQYF. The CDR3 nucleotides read TGTGCCAGCAGTCAGGCGAATGGGACTACGACCTACGAGCAGTACTTC.

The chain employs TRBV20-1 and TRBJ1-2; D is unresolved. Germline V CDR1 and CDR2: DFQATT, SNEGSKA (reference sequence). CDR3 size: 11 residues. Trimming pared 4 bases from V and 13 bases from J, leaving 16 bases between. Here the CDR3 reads CSATLPSYSTF. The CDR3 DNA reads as TGCAGTGCTACTCTCCCATCCTATTCCACCTTC.

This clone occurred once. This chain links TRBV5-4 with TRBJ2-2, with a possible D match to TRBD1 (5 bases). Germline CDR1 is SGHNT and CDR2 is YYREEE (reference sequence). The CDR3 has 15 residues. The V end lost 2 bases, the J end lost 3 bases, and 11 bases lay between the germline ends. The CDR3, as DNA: TGTGCCAGCAGCTTAACAGGATCAGACACCGGGGAGCTGTTTTTT. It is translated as CASSLTGSDTGELFF.

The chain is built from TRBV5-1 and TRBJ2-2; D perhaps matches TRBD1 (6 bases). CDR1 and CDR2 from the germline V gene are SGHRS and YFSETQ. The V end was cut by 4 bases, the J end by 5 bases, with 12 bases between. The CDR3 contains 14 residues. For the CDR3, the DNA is TGCGCCAGCAGCATGGCACAGGGTACCGGGGAGCTGTTTTTT. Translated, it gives CASSMAQGTGELFF.

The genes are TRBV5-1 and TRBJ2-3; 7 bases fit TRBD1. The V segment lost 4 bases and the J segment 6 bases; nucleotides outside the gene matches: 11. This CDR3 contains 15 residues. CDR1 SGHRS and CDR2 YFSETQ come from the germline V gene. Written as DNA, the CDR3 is TGCGCCAGCAGCCTAAGACAGGGCAGGGAGGATACGCAGTATTTT. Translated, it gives CASSLRQGREDTQYF.

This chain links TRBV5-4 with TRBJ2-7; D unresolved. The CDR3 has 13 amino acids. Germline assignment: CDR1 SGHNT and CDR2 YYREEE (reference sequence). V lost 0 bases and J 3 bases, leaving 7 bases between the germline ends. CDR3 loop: CASSLGTGYEQYF. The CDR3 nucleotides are TGTGCCAGCAGCTTGGGAACCGGCTACGAGCAGTACTTC.

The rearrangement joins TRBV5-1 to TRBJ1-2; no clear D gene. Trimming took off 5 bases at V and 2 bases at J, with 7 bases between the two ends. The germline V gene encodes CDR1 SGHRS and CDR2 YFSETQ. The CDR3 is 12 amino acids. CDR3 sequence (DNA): TGCGCCAGCAGTCCGGGGAACTATGGCTACACCTTC. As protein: CASSPGNYGYTF.

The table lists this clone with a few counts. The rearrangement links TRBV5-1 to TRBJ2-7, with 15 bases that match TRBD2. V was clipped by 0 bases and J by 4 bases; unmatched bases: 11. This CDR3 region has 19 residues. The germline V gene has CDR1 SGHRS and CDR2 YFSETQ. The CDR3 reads CASSLADRQGLAGGYEQYF. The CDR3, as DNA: TGCGCCAGCAGCTTGGCGGACAGACAGGGACTAGCGGGAGGTTACGAGCAGTACTTC.

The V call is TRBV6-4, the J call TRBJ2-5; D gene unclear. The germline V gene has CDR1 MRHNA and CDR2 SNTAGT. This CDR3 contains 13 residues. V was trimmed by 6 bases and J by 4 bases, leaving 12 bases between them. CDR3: CASSYRGPETQYF. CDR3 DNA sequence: TGTGCCAGCAGCTATCGCGGTCCAGAGACCCAGTACTTC.

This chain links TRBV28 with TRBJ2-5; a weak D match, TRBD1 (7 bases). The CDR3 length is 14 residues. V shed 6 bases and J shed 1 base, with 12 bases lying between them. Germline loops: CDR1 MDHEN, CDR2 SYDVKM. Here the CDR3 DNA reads TGTGCCAGCAGCCCAGGGGGGATCCAAGAGACCCAGTACTTC. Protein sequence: CASSPGGIQETQYF.

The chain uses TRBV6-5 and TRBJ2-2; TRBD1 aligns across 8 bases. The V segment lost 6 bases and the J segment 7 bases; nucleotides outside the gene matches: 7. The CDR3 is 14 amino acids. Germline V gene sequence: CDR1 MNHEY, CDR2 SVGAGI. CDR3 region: CASRPRTGLGELFF. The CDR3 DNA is TGTGCCAGCAGACCACGGACAGGGCTCGGGGAGCTGTTTTTT.

Written as DNA, the CDR3 is TGTGCCAGCAGTCAGAACAGCGGCGGCTTCTATGGCTACACCTTC. Amino acids: CASSQNSGGFYGYTF. The rearrangement joins TRBV6-4 to TRBJ1-2; D not resolved. V was cut by 5 bases and J by 4 bases, with 17 bases left in between. The length of the CDR3 is 15 residues. Looked up from germline, CDR1 is MRHNA and CDR2 is SNTAGT.

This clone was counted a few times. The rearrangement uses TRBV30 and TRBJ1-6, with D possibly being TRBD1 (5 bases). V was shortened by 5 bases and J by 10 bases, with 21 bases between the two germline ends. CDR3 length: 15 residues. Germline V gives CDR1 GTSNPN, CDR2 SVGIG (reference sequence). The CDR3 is CAWEGNGAIGSPLHF. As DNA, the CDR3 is TGTGCCTGGGAAGGTAATGGGGCGATTGGATCACCCCTCCACTTT.

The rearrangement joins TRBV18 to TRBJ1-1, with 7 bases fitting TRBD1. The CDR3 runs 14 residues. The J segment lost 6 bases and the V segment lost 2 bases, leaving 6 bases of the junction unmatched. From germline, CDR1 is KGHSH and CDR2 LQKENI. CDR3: CASSPITGAAEAFF. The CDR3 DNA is TGTGCCAGCTCACCAATCACAGGGGCGGCTGAAGCTTTCTTT. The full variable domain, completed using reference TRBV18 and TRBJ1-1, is NAGVMQNPRHLVRRRGQEARLRCSPMKGHSHVYWYRQLPEEGLKFMVYLQKENIIDESGMPKERFSAEFPKEGPSILRIQQVVRGDSAAYFCASSPITGAAEAFFGQGTRLTVV.

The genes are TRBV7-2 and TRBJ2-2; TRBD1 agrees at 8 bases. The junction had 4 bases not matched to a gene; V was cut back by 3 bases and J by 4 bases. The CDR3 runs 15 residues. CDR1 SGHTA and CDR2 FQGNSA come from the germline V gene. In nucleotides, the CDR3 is TGTGCCAGCAGCTTGACAGGGGAGGTCACCGGGGAGCTGTTTTTT. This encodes CASSLTGEVTGELFF.

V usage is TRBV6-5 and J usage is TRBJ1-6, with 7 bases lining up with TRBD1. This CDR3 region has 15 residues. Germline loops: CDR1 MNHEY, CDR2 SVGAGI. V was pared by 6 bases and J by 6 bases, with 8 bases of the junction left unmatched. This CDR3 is CASSLTGQANSPLHF. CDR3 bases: TGTGCCAGCAGCTTGACCGGACAGGCTAATTCACCCCTCCACTTT.

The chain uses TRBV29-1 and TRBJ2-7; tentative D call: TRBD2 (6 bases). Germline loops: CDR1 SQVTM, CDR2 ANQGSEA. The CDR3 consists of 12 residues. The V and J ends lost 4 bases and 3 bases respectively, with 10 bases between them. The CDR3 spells CSVGGVNYEQYF. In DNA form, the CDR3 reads TGCAGCGTTGGGGGGGTTAACTACGAGCAGTACTTC.

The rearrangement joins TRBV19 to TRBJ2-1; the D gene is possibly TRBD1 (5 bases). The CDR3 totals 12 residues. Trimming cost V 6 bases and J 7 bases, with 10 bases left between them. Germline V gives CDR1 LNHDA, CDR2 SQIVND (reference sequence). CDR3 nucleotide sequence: TGTGCCAGTAGACAGGTTGGAAATGAGCAGTTCTTC. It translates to CASRQVGNEQFF.

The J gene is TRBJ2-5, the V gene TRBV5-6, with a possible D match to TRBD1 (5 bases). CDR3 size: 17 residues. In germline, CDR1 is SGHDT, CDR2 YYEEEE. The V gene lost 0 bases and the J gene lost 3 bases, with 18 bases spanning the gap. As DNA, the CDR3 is TGTGCCAGCAGCTTGGTTCGGTTGTCCGGCAGGGAAGAGACCCAGTACTTC. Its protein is CASSLVRLSGREETQYF.

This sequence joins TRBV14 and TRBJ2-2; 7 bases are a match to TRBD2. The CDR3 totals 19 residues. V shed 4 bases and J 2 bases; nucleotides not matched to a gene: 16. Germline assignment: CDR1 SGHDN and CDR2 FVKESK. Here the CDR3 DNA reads TGTGCCAGCAGCCCTAGCCGGATCGAGCGGGAATATAACACCGGGGAGCTGTTTTTT. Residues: CASSPSRIEREYNTGELFF.

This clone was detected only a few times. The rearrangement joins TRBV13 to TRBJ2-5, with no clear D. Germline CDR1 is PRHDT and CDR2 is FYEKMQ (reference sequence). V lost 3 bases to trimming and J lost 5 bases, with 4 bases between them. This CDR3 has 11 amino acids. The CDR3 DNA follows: TGTGCCAGCAGCTTCGGGGAGACCCAGTACTTC. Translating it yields CASSFGETQYF.

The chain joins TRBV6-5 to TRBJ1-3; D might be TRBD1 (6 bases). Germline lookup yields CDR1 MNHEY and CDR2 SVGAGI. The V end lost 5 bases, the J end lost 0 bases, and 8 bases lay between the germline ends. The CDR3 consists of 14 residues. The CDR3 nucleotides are TGTGCCAGCAGTCGGGACACCTCTGGAAACACCATATATTTT. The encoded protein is CASSRDTSGNTIYF.

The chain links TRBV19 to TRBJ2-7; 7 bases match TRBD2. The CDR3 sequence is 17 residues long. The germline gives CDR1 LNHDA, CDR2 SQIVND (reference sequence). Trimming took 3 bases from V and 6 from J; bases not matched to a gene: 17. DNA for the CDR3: TGTGCCAGTAGTATTATTGGCGGGAGCCTTCGTCAGGCCGAGCAGTACTTC. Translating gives CASSIIGGSLRQAEQYF. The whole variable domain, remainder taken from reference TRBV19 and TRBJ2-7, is DGGITQSPKYLFRKEGQNVTLSCEQNLNHDAMYWYRQDPGQGLRLIYYSQIVNDFQKGDIAEGYSVSREKKESFPLTVTSAQKNPTAFYLCASSIIGGSLRQAEQYFGPGTRLTVT.

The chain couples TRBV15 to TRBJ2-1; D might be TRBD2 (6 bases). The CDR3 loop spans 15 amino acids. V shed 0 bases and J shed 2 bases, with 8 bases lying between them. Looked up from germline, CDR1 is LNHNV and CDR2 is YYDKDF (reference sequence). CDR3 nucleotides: TGTGCCACCAGCAGAGATACTAGCCCCTACAATGAGCAGTTCTTC. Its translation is CATSRDTSPYNEQFF.

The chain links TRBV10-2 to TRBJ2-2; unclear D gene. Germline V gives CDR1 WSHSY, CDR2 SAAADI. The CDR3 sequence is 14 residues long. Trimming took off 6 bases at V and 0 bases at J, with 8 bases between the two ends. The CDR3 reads CASREQPNTGELFF. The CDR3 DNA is TGCGCCAGCAGGGAACAGCCGAACACCGGGGAGCTGTTTTTT.

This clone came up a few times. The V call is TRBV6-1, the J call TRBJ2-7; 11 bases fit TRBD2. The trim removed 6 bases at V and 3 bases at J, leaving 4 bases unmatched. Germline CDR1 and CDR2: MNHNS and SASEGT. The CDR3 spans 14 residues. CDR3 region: CASSPGTSGYEQYF. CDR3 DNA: TGTGCCAGCAGCCCCGGGACTAGCGGCTACGAGCAGTACTTC.

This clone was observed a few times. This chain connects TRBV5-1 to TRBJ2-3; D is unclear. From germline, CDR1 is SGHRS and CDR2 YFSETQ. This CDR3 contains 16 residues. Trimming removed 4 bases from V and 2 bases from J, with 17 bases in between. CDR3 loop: CASSPAFAADTDTQYF. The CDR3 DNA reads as TGCGCCAGCAGCCCGGCCTTCGCGGCCGACACAGATACGCAGTATTTT.

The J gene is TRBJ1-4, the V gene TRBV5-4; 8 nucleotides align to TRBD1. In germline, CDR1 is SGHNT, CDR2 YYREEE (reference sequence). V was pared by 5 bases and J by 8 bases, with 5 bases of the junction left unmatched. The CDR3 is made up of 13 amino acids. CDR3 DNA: TGTGCCAGCAGTCTGGACAGGGACGAAAAACTGTTTTTT. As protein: CASSLDRDEKLFF.

The CDR3 sequence is CAVRAPNQPQHF. The CDR3 DNA is TGTGCCGTCAGGGCCCCCAATCAGCCCCAGCATTTT. The chain recombines TRBV28 with TRBJ1-5; a possible D gene is TRBD1 (5 bases). The CDR3 extends over 12 amino acids. With 11 bases removed from V and 3 bases from J, the gap between germline ends came to 11 bases. Germline CDR1 reads MDHEN; CDR2 reads SYDVKM.